Sequencing of this T cell receptor beta chain was carried out in a study of blood T cells in healthy people across ages. This clonotype has more than one count but fewer than ten. The target antigen is unknown. Germline loops: CDR1 SGHAT, CDR2 FQDESV (reference sequence). With 1 base removed from V and 5 bases from J, the gap between germline ends came to 11 bases. The CDR3 length is 14 residues. General observations from the study: TCR beta diversity, measured per million T cells, fell in a roughly linear way with age.

The use of a sample-barcoded 5' primer and a J-beta primer mix characterized a second PCR of about 7 to 12 cycles. TCRdb ran MiXCR on the 5' RACE reads and lists one entry per CDR3 protein. The sample consists of over a million distinct CDR3 sequences, around 59% of them appearing once. The V and J genes are TRBV11-1 and TRBJ1-1; tentatively, D is TRBD1 (5 bases). Sequenced input: blood. The source of this sequence is a man aged 18 to 29 in good health. CDR3 amino acids: CASSLVAGRTEAFF. CDR3 bases: TGTGCCAGCAGCTTAGTGGCAGGGCGGACTGAAGCTTTCTTT.